The T cell receptor beta chain under discussion was sequenced for a study of OX40 agonist ivuxolimab in advanced cancers. About the research overall: The dose-escalation cohort was about 87% male, with a mean age of approximately 62 years, ranging about 20 to 85. Past anti-PD-1, anti-PD-L1 or anti-CTLA-4 therapy was accepted, and approximately 40% had received some.

The CDR3 totals 14 residues. The V and J ends lost 9 bases and 0 bases respectively, with 13 bases between them. Germline CDR1 is ENHRY and CDR2 is SYGVKD. Repertoires were generated with immunoSEQ multiplex PCR, while TCRdb's copy carries only in-frame clones and drops some. The sample carries 38,000 or so clones, around 87% recorded once. V is TRBV10-3 and J is TRBJ2-3; D possibly corresponds to TRBD2 (6 bases). The material was CD4+ or CD8+ T cells sorted from blood, obtained in a trial of the OX40 agonist ivuxolimab. The sequence was collected from an adult with an advanced solid tumor such as melanoma, head and neck, liver or kidney cancer. For the CDR3, the DNA is TGTGCCATTGCCTGGCGGGGTAGCACAGATACGCAGTATTTT. Encoded protein: CAIAWRGSTDTQYF.